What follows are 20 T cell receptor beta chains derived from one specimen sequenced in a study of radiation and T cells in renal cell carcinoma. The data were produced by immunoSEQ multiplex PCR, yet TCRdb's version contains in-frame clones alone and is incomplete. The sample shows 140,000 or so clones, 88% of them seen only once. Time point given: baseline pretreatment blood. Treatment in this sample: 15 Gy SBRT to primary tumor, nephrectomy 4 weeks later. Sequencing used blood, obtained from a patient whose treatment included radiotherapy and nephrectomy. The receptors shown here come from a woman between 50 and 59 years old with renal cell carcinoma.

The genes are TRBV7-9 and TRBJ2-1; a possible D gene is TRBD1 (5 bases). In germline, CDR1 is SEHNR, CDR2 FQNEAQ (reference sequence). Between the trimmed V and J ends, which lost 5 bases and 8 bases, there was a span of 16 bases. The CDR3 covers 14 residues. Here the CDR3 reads CASSLSGGADEQFF. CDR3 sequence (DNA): TGTGCCAGCAGCCTAAGTGGTGGGGCTGATGAGCAGTTCTTC.

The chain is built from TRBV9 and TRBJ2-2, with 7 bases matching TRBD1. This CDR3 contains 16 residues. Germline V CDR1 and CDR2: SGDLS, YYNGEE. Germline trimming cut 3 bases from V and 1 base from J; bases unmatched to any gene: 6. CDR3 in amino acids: CASSAADRWNTGELFF. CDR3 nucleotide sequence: TGTGCCAGCAGCGCAGCGGACAGGTGGAACACCGGGGAGCTGTTTTTT.

In DNA, the CDR3 is TGTGCCAGCAGCCGCCGTGGTGGCTACACCTTC. It yields the protein CASSRRGGYTF. The chain combines TRBV6-6 with TRBJ1-2, with D hard to call. The CDR3 contains 11 residues. Germline CDR1 is MNHNY and CDR2 is SVGAGI (reference sequence). V was trimmed by 6 bases and J by 7 bases, leaving 9 bases between them.

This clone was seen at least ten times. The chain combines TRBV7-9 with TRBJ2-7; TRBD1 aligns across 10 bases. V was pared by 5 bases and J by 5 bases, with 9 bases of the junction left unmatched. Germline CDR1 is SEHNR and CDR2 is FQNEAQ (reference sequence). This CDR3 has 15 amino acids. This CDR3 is CASSQTTGGRNEQYF. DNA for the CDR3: TGTGCCAGCAGCCAGACGACAGGGGGCCGGAACGAGCAGTACTTC.

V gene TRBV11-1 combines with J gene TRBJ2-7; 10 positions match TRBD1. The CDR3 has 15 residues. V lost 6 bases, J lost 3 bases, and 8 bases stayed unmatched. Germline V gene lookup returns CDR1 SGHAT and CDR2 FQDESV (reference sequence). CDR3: CASRRGQGEDYEQYF. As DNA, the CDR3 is TGTGCCAGCAGGCGAGGACAGGGGGAAGACTACGAGCAGTACTTC. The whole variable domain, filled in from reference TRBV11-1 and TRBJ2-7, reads EAEVAQSPRYKITEKSQAVAFWCDPISGHATLYWYRQILGQGPELLVQFQDESVVDDSQLPKDRFSAERLKGVDSTLKIQPAELGDSAMYLCASRRGQGEDYEQYFGPGTRLTVT.

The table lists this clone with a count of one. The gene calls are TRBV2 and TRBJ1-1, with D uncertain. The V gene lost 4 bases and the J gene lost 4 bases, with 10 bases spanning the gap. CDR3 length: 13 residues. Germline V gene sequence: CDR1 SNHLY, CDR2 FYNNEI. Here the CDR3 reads CASSVGAGTEAFF. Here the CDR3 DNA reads TGTGCCAGCAGTGTGGGAGCAGGCACTGAAGCTTTCTTT.

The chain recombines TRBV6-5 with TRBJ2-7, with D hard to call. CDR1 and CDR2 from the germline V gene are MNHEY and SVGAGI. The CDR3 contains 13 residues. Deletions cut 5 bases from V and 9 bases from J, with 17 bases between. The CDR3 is CASSVSPKQVQYF. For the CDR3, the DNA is TGTGCCAGCAGTGTCTCCCCTAAACAAGTGCAGTACTTC.

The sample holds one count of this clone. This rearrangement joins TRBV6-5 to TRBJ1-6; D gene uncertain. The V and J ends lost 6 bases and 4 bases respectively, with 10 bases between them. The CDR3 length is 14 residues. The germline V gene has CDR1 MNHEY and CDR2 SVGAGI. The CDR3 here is CASREGGYNSPLHF. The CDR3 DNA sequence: TGTGCCAGCAGGGAGGGAGGGTATAATTCACCCCTCCACTTT.

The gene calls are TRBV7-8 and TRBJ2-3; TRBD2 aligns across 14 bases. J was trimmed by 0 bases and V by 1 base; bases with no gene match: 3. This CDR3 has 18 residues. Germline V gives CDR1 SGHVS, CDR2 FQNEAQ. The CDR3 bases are TGTGCCAGCAGCTTAGTAGGGACTAGCGGGGGAAGCACAGATACGCAGTATTTT. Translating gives CASSLVGTSGGSTDTQYF.

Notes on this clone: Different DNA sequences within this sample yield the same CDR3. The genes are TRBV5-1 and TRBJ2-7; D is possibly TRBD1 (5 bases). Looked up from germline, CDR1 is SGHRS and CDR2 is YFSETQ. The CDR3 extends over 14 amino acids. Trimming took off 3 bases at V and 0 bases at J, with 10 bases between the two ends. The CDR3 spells CASSSQGDSYEQYF. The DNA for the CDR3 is TGCGCCAGCAGCTCCCAGGGTGACTCCTACGAGCAGTACTTC.

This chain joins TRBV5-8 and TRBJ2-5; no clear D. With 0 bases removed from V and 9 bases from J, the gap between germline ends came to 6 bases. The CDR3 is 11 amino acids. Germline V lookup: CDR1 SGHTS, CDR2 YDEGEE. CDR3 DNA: TGTGCCAGCAGCTTGGGGATGGCCCAGTACTTC. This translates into CASSLGMAQYF. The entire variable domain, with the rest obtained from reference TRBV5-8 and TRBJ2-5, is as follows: EAGVTQSPTHLIKTRGQQATLRCSPISGHTSVYWYQQALGLGLQFLLWYDEGEERNRGNFPPRFSGRQFPNYSSELNVNALELEDSALYLCASSLGMAQYFGPGTRLLVL.

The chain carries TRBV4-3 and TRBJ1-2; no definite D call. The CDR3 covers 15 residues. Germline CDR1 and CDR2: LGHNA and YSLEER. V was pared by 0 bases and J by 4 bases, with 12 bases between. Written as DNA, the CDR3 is TGCGCCAGCAGCCAAGACTCCGGGCGGATCTATGGCTACACCTTC. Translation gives CASSQDSGRIYGYTF.

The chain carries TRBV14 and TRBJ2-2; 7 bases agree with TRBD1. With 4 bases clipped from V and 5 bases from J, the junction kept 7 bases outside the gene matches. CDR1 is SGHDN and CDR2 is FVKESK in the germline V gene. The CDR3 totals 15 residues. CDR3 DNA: TGTGCCAGCAGCCGGCTCCTACAGGGGACCGGGGAGCTGTTTTTT. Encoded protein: CASSRLLQGTGELFF. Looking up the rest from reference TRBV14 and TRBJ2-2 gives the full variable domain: EAGVTQFPSHSVIEKGQTVTLRCDPISGHDNLYWYRRVMGKEIKFLLHFVKESKQDESGMPNNRFLAERTGGTYSTLKVQPAELEDSGVYFCASSRLLQGTGELFFGEGSRLTVL.

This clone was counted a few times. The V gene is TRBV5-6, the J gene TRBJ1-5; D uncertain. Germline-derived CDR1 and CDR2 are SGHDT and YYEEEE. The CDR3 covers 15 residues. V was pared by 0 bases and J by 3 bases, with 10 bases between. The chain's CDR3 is CASSLGQFVNQPQHF. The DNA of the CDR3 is TGTGCCAGCAGCTTGGGCCAGTTCGTCAATCAGCCCCAGCATTTT.

CDR3 DNA sequence: TGTGCCAGCTCGCGGGGGACAGAGAATCAGCCCCAGCATTTT. Its translation is CASSRGTENQPQHF. V and J are TRBV18 and TRBJ1-5; 7 bases align to TRBD1. CDR1 is KGHSH and CDR2 is LQKENI in the germline V gene. The CDR3 sequence is 14 residues long. The trim removed 6 bases at V and 4 bases at J, leaving 6 bases unmatched.

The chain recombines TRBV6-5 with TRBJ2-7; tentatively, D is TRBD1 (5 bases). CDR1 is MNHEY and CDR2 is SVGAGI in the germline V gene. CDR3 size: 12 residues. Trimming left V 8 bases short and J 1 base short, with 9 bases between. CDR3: CASGHVSYEQYF. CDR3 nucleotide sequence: TGTGCCAGCGGACACGTTTCCTACGAGCAGTACTTC.

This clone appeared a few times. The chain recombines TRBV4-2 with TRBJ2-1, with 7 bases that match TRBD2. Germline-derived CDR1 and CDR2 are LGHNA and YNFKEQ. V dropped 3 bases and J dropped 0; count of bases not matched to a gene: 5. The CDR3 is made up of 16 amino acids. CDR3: CASSQTSRSSYNEQFF. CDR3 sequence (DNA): TGTGCCAGCAGCCAGACTAGCAGAAGCTCCTACAATGAGCAGTTCTTC.

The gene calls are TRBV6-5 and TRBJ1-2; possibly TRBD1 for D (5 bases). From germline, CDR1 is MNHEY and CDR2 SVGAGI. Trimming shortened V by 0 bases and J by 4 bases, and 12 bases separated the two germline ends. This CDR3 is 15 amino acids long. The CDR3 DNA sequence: TGTGCCAGCAGTTACTCCCAGGGAAGCGGCTATGGCTACACCTTC. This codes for CASSYSQGSGYGYTF.

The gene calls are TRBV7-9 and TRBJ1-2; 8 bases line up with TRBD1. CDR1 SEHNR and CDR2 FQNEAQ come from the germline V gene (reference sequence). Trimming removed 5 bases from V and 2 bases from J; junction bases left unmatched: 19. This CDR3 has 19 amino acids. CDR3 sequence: CASSPTRSYTGGENYGYTF. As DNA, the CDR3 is TGTGCCAGCAGCCCGACGCGATCCTATACAGGGGGAGAGAACTATGGCTACACCTTC.

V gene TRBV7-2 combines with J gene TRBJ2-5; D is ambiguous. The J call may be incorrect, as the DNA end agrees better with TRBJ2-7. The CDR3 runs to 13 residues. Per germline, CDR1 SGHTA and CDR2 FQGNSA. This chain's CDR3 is CASSSFPTYEQYF. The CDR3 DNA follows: TGTGCCAGCAGCTCCTTCCCGACGTACGAGCAGTACTTC.